This T cell receptor beta chain was sequenced during a study of molecular identifiers for immune sequencing clone quantification. Findings and caveats of the study: Highly expanded clone sizes could be underestimated through barcode sharing by identical TCR molecules.

The authors built bulk TCR libraries by previously described methods with listed TCR primers. TCRdb analysed the PCR reads with MiXCR anew, one entry per CDR3 protein. The sample shows 20,000 to 25,000 distinct CDR3 sequences, roughly a sixth of them seen only once. When naive CD8 T cells were sorted, they were gated as CD8+CD4-CCR7+CD45RA+. In this sample, this clonotype turned up many times. The antigen is unknown. Material: naive CD8+ T cells from blood, with Jurkat cell RNA spiked in. Described subset: FACS-sorted CD8+CD4-CCR7+CD45RA+ naive T cells. This clonotype originated in a human donor in good health. Some libraries in this study had Jurkat cell RNA spiked in.

CDR3 in amino acids: CASSPPGGSGGATDTQYF. Written as DNA, the CDR3 is TGCGCCAGCAGCCCCCCCGGCGGTAGCGGGGGGGCGACAGATACGCAGTATTTT. The gene calls are TRBV4-1 and TRBJ2-3; TRBD2 aligns across 11 bases. The germline gives CDR1 MGHRA, CDR2 YSYEKL. V was clipped by 4 bases and J by 3 bases; unmatched bases: 12. This CDR3 comprises 18 residues.